The 24 T cell receptor beta chains reported below all come from one sample, sequenced in a study of PD-1 blockade in mismatch repair-deficient tumors. Sequencing was performed with immunoSEQ multiplex PCR; in TCRdb, only in-frame clones are kept and a portion is missing. The sample includes approximately 100,000 clones, over 65% of them seen just once. Source: peripheral blood, taken about 33 weeks after starting pembrolizumab. These receptors all come from an adult with mismatch repair-deficient cancer.

The rearrangement uses TRBV18 and TRBJ2-7; TRBD2 matches at 14 bases. V trimming: 4 bases; J trimming: 5 bases; junction bases outside the gene matches: 4. This CDR3 has 15 amino acids. The germline V gene encodes CDR1 KGHSH and CDR2 LQKENI. CDR3 in amino acids: CASSRGLAGGNEQYF. The CDR3 DNA reads as TGTGCCAGCTCACGCGGACTAGCGGGAGGAAACGAGCAGTACTTC.

About this clone: Relative to the germline gene, one junction end is altered; a read error may explain this. The sample has other DNA sequences that encode this CDR3 too. This chain joins TRBV7-2 and TRBJ1-5; possibly TRBD1 for D (5 bases). The CDR3 has 15 amino acids. Germline V gives CDR1 SGHTA, CDR2 FQGNSA. The CDR3 sequence: CASSFRAGMSQPQHF. The CDR3 coding sequence is TGCGCCAGCAGCTTCAGGGCAGGGATGTCTCAGCCCCAGCATTTT.

The V call is TRBV2, the J call TRBJ1-5; the match to TRBD1 covers 8 bases. Per germline, CDR1 SNHLY and CDR2 FYNNEI. J gave up 4 bases and V 8 bases, and 4 bases lay outside the gene matches. The CDR3 length is 13 residues. CDR3 in amino acids: CASLDRVNQPQHF. The CDR3 DNA reads as TGTGCCAGCTTGGACAGGGTGAATCAGCCCCAGCATTTT.

Turning to this clone: Compared with germline, one end of the junction differs, possibly owing to a read error. This chain connects TRBV6-5 to TRBJ1-1; D remains unclear. The CDR3 runs 10 residues. Germline CDR1 is MNHEY and CDR2 is SVGAGI. CDR3 bases: TGTGCCAGCATTTACACTGAAGCTTTCTTT. Its translation is CASIYTEAFF.

This chain joins TRBV5-4 and TRBJ2-1, with 7 bases that match TRBD2. The CDR3 is 16 residues long. Germline CDR1 and CDR2: SGHNT and YYREEE (reference sequence). V gave up 5 bases and J gave up 0 bases; unmatched junction bases: 8. CDR3 residues: CASRPTGGSSYNEQFF. The CDR3 bases are TGTGCCAGCAGACCGACCGGCGGGAGCTCCTACAATGAGCAGTTCTTC.

The chain joins TRBV9 to TRBJ2-5; D unresolved. The J call may be incorrect, as the DNA end agrees better with TRBJ2-7. The CDR3 sequence is 14 residues long. From germline, CDR1 is SGDLS and CDR2 YYNGEE. Here the CDR3 DNA reads TGTGCCAGCAGCGTAGATCTGGGTTCCTACGAGCAGTACTTC. It translates to CASSVDLGSYEQYF.

The J gene is TRBJ1-3, the V gene TRBV6-5, with TRBD1 as a possible D gene (6 bases). Germline V gene sequence: CDR1 MNHEY, CDR2 SVGAGI. V dropped 2 bases and J dropped 4 bases, with 12 bases sitting between them. The CDR3 contains 15 residues. CDR3 sequence reads: CASSYGQGPGNTIYF. As DNA, the CDR3 is TGTGCCAGCAGTTACGGCCAGGGGCCCGGAAACACCATATATTTT.

The rearrangement joins TRBV7-9 to TRBJ1-4; 9 bases fit TRBD1. Germline assignment: CDR1 SEHNR and CDR2 FQNEAQ (reference sequence). Trimming removed 5 bases from V and 5 bases from J; junction bases left unmatched: 6. The CDR3 has 15 amino acids. CDR3 DNA sequence: TGTGCCAGCAGCCCCAGACAGGGGGAAAATGAAAAACTGTTTTTT. Translated, it gives CASSPRQGENEKLFF. The full variable domain, its missing parts supplied by reference TRBV7-9 and TRBJ1-4, is DTGVSQNPRHKITKRGQNVTFRCDPISEHNRLYWYRQTLGQGPEFLTYFQNEAQLEKSRLLSDRFSAERPKGSFSTLEIQRTEQGDSAMYLCASSPRQGENEKLFFGSGTQLSVL.

The genes are TRBV6-1 and TRBJ2-6, with D unresolved. Germline assignment: CDR1 MNHNS and CDR2 SASEGT. The length of the CDR3 is 14 residues. The germline V and J ends were trimmed by 7 bases and 0 bases, with 7 bases remaining between them. The CDR3: CASIDISGANVLTF. The CDR3 coding sequence is TGTGCCAGCATAGACATCTCTGGGGCCAACGTCCTGACTTTC.

The chain couples TRBV5-4 to TRBJ2-3; D gene ambiguous. The ends were cut back, 4 bases at V and 1 base at J, with 7 bases in the middle. This CDR3 comprises 13 residues. Germline CDR1 and CDR2: SGHNT and YYREEE (reference sequence). The CDR3 nucleotides read TGTGCCAGCAGCCTAAGCGGCACAGATACGCAGTATTTT. As protein: CASSLSGTDTQYF.

The rearrangement joins TRBV7-2 to TRBJ2-1; 7 bases are shared with TRBD2. CDR3 length: 11 amino acids. V lost 6 bases to trimming and J lost 10 bases; unmatched junction nucleotides: 3. Germline CDR1 SGHTA, CDR2 FQGNSA. The CDR3 coding sequence is TGTGCCAGCAGTTTGGGGGGGGAGCAGTTCTTC. This gives the protein CASSLGGEQFF.

A few counts support this clone. This chain uses TRBV2 with TRBJ2-2, with TRBD2 matching over 13 bases. With 7 bases clipped from V and 4 bases from J, the junction kept 3 bases outside the gene matches. The germline V gene encodes CDR1 SNHLY and CDR2 FYNNEI. The CDR3 sequence is 15 residues long. In DNA, the CDR3 is TGTGCCAGCACCGGGACTAGCGGGACCACCGGGGAGCTGTTTTTT. Protein: CASTGTSGTTGELFF.

CDR3 nucleotides: TGTGCCAGCAGCACGTGGGTCCGGGGGAGGATCAGGCAGCCCCAGCATTTT. As protein: CASSTWVRGRIRQPQHF. The V and J genes are TRBV27 and TRBJ1-5; D might be TRBD1 (5 bases). The CDR3 is 17 amino acids. Germline CDR1 MNHEY, CDR2 SMNVEV (reference sequence). The V end lost 6 bases, the J end lost 7 bases, and 25 bases lay between the germline ends.

This clone occurred once. The chain is built from TRBV4-3 and TRBJ1-4, with D perhaps matching TRBD1 (5 bases). Germline V gene sequence: CDR1 LGHNA, CDR2 YSLEER. V was pared by 0 bases and J by 1 base, with 9 bases between. CDR3 length: 16 amino acids. The CDR3 DNA reads TGCGCCAGCAGCCAAGATGGTGGGGGAACTAATGAAAAACTGTTTTTT. This encodes CASSQDGGGTNEKLFF.

With respect to this clone: One junction end disagrees with the germline gene, perhaps due to a read error. J is TRBJ2-3 and V is TRBV11-3; D perhaps matches TRBD1 (6 bases). The CDR3 totals 11 residues. Germline V gene lookup returns CDR1 SGHNT and CDR2 YENEEA. CDR3 sequence: CASSLLDSLHF. The CDR3 bases are TGTGCCAGCAGCTTACTGGACAGTCTACATTTT.

The V call is TRBV10-1, the J call TRBJ2-7; D not resolved. Germline V gives CDR1 WNHNN, CDR2 SYGVQD (reference sequence). Trimming took 3 bases from V and 7 from J, leaving 13 bases between them. This CDR3 is 13 amino acids long. CDR3 coding DNA: TGCGCCAGCAGTGAATTTCGGGCCGGGGAGCAGTACTTC. Protein product: CASSEFRAGEQYF.

The chain has TRBV28 and TRBJ2-3, with unresolved D. The V and J ends lost 2 bases and 1 base respectively, with 4 bases between them. Germline CDR1 and CDR2: MDHEN and SYDVKM. The CDR3 loop spans 13 amino acids. CDR3 loop: CASSLPGTDTQYF. Here the CDR3 DNA reads TGTGCCAGCAGTTTACCCGGCACAGATACGCAGTATTTT.

This rearrangement joins TRBV7-9 to TRBJ1-2, with D unclear. The CDR3 has 14 amino acids. CDR1 is SEHNR and CDR2 is FQNEAQ in the germline V gene (reference sequence). V was trimmed by 1 base and J by 6 bases, leaving 12 bases between them. The CDR3 protein is CASSLGGELHGYTF. DNA of the CDR3: TGTGCCAGCAGCTTAGGTGGGGAGCTTCATGGCTACACCTTC.

This chain links TRBV10-3 with TRBJ1-1; 7 nucleotides match TRBD1. Germline V gene lookup returns CDR1 ENHRY and CDR2 SYGVKD. The CDR3 runs to 15 residues. V trimming: 6 bases; J trimming: 1 base; junction bases outside the gene matches: 8. DNA for the CDR3: TGTGCCATCAGACTTACCGGGACAGCGAACACTGAAGCTTTCTTT. Translating gives CAIRLTGTANTEAFF.

The rearrangement joins TRBV7-6 to TRBJ2-5; either TRBD1 or TRBD2 may supply D (6 bases each). The germline V gene encodes CDR1 SGHVS and CDR2 FNYEAQ. V was trimmed by 5 bases and J by 8 bases, leaving 21 bases between them. This CDR3 contains 15 residues. CDR3 protein: CASSQGAGAGGTQYF. CDR3 in DNA: TGTGCCAGCAGCCAAGGGGCAGGGGCCGGGGGAACCCAGTACTTC.

The CDR3 loop reads CASSFRPTGAQETQYF. CDR3 coding DNA: TGCGCCAGCAGCTTCAGACCGACAGGGGCCCAAGAGACCCAGTACTTC. The chain has TRBV5-1 and TRBJ2-5, with 8 bases fitting TRBD1. CDR1 is SGHRS and CDR2 is YFSETQ in the germline V gene. V trimming: 2 bases; J trimming: 1 base; junction bases outside the gene matches: 7. CDR3 size: 16 residues.

This sequence joins TRBV6-1 and TRBJ2-3, with 9 bases fitting TRBD1. V was pared by 3 bases and J by 7 bases, with 14 bases of the junction left unmatched. The CDR3 extends over 17 amino acids. Germline CDR1 MNHNS, CDR2 SASEGT. The CDR3 nucleotides are TGTGCCAGCAGTGAGTCACCGGGACAGGGTAGGAAGAATACGCAGTATTTT. Translating it yields CASSESPGQGRKNTQYF.

CDR3 sequence (DNA): TGTGCCAGCAGTAGCGGACCCCAGGGCCAAGAGACCCAGTACTTC. Translation gives CASSSGPQGQETQYF. The chain combines TRBV6-5 with TRBJ2-5, with D possibly called TRBD1 or TRBD2 (5 bases each). The CDR3 spans 15 residues. The germline V and J ends were trimmed by 5 bases and 1 base, with 14 bases remaining between them. Germline V gene data show CDR1 as MNHEY and CDR2 as SVGAGI.

This clone appeared once. This chain joins TRBV29-1 and TRBJ2-7, with a weak D call TRBD2 (6 bases). Trimming removed 3 bases at V and 3 bases at J, with 12 bases between. Germline CDR1 and CDR2: SQVTM and ANQGSEA. The CDR3 length is 13 residues. This CDR3 reads CSVETRDVYEQYF. The CDR3 nucleotides are TGCAGCGTTGAGACGCGGGATGTCTACGAGCAGTACTTC.